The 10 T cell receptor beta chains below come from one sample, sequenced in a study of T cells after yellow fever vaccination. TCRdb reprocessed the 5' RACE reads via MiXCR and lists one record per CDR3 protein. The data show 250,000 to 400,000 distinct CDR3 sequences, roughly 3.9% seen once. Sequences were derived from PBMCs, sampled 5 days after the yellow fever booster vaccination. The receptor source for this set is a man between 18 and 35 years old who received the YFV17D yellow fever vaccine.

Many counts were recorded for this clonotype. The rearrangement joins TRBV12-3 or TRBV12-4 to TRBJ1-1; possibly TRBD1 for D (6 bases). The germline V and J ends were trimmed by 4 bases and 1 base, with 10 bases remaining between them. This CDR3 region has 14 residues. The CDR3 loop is CASSWGGANTEAFF. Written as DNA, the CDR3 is TGTGCCAGCAGTTGGGGGGGCGCGAACACTGAAGCTTTCTTT.

The CDR3 protein is CASSKSREVGDGYTF. The CDR3 DNA reads TGCGCCAGCAGCAAATCCAGGGAGGTCGGCGATGGCTACACCTTC. This chain connects TRBV5-1 to TRBJ1-2, with D perhaps TRBD1 (5 bases). There are 15 residues in the CDR3. The V end was cut by 4 bases, the J end by 6 bases, with 19 bases between. Germline lookup yields CDR1 SGHRS and CDR2 YFSETQ.

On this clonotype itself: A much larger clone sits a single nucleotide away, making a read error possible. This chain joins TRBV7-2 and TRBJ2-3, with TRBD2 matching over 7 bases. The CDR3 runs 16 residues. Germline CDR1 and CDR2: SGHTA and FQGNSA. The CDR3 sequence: CDSNKVSGVGTDTQYF. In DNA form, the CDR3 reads TGTGACAGCAACAAAGTGAGCGGGGTTGGCACAGATACGCAGTATTTT.

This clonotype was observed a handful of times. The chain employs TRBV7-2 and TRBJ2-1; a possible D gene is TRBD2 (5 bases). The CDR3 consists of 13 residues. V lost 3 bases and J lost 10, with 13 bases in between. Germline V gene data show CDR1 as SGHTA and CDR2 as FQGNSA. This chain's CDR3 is CASSFRESLEQFF. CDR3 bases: TGTGCCAGCAGCTTTAGGGAGTCCCTCGAGCAGTTCTTC. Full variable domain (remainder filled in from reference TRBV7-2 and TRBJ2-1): GAGVSQSPSNKVTEKGKDVELRCDPISGHTALYWYRQSLGQGLEFLIYFQGNSAPDKSGLPSDRFSAERTGGSVSTLTIQRTQQEDSAVYLCASSFRESLEQFFGPGTRLTVL.

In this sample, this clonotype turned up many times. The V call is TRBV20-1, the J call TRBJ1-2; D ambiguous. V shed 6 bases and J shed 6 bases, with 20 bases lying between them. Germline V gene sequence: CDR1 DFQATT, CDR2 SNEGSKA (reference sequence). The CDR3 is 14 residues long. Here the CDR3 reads CSAKSRGVLDGYTF. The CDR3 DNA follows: TGCAGTGCAAAAAGTCGGGGAGTGTTGGATGGCTACACCTTC.

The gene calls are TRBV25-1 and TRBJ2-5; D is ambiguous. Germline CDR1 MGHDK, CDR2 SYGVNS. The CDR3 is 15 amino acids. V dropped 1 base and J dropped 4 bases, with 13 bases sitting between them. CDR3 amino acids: CASSEFAWGSETQYF. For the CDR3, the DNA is TGTGCCAGCAGTGAATTCGCGTGGGGATCAGAGACCCAGTACTTC.

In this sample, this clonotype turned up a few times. This chain's CDR3 is CATSDPRTGTNQPQHF. CDR3 coding DNA: TGTGCCACCAGTGATCCCAGGACAGGGACAAATCAGCCCCAGCATTTT. The chain couples TRBV24-1 to TRBJ1-5; TRBD1 matches at 8 bases. The length of the CDR3 is 16 residues. The V gene end was trimmed by 3 bases and the J gene end by 4 bases; junction bases not matched to a gene: 7. CDR1 KGHDR and CDR2 SFDVKD come from the germline V gene.

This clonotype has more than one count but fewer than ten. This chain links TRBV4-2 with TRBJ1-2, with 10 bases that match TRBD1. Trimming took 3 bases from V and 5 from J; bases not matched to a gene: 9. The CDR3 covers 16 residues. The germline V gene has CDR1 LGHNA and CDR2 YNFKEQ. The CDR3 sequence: CASSHSGDRGEYGYTF. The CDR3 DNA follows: TGTGCCAGCAGCCATTCCGGGGACAGGGGAGAATATGGCTACACCTTC.

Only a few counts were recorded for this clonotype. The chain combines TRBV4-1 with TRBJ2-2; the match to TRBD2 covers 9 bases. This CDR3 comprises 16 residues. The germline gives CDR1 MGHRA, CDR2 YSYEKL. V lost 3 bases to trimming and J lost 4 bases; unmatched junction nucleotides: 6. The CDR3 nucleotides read TGCGCCAGCAGCCATGCGGGGGGGCTTGTCACCGGGGAGCTGTTTTTT. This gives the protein CASSHAGGLVTGELFF.

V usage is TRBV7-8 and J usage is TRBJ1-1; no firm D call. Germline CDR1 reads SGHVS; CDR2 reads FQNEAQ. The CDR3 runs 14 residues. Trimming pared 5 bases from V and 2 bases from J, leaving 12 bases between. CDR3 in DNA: TGTGCCAGCAGCCTCTTAAACGCCAACACTGAAGCTTTCTTT. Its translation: CASSLLNANTEAFF.